This T cell receptor beta chain was sequenced in a study of Ad26.COV2.S vaccination and SARS-CoV-2 variants. In the study overall: Ad26.COV2.S was injected intramuscularly once or twice, 56 days apart.

Sequencing used immunoSEQ multiplex PCR; TCRdb keeps in-frame clones, though not all of them. The table lists some 400,000 clones, 70% to 90% of them singletons. CDR1 is MNHEY and CDR2 is SVGAGI in the germline V gene. This CDR3 contains 12 residues. Treatment given: roughly 20 received Ad26.COV2.S at low or high dose, single or two shots; several received placebo; per-sample allocation not given. Sampling took place 63 days after the first vaccine or placebo injection. An Ad26 vector that expressed Wuhan-strain SARS-CoV-2 spike constituted the vaccine. The specimen was peripheral blood, collected in a trial of Ad26.COV2.S vaccine versus placebo. The chain uses TRBV6-5 and TRBJ2-5; 10 positions match TRBD1. This receptor was identified in a person aged 18-65 years who received the Ad26.COV2.S COVID-19 vaccine or a placebo. This CDR3 is CAYRDRGETQYF. As DNA, the CDR3 is TGTGCATACCGGGACAGGGGCGAGACCCAGTACTTC.